This note documents a single TCR beta chain sequence. Its antigen is undetermined. Germline-derived CDR1 and CDR2 are SGHRS and YFSETQ. This CDR3 is built from 15 residues. The V segment lost 0 bases and the J segment 10 bases; nucleotides outside the gene matches: 13. Two separate time points each saw a draw of around 6.6 milliliters of peripheral blood. The sample belongs to a study of prognosis after radiotherapy for stage I lung cancer. Study as a whole: Squamous cell carcinoma tumors occurred in more than five patients, adenocarcinoma in around eleven. Study observations and caveats: Some patients went on to develop distant metastases. Their Shannon entropy after stereotactic body radiation therapy was lower, and its change from baseline was also lower.

Template was genomic DNA; TCR beta CDR3 amplified in two multiplex PCR rounds. Used in first-round PCR were primers specific to each TRBV and TRBJ gene. The authors ran second-round PCR with universal primers. TCRdb processed the multiplex PCR reads anew with MiXCR; each CDR3 protein has one entry. The data show 25,000 to 35,000 distinct CDR3 sequences, 40% to 55% seen once. The TCR was taken from a donor over 45 with non-small cell lung cancer. V gene TRBV5-1 combines with J gene TRBJ2-7; 7 bases agree with TRBD2. This specimen consisted of PBMCs, obtained before or after stereotactic body radiation therapy (not recorded which). The CDR3 region has the DNA TGCGCCAGCAGCTTGGGCGGGAGTAAGAGCTACGTTCAGTACTTC. Its translation is CASSLGGSKSYVQYF.